These T cell receptor beta chains were read from a single sample in a study of T cell responses to AZD1222 COVID-19 vaccine. Here immunoSEQ multiplex PCR was the method, and the copy in TCRdb shows in-frame clones only, minus some. There are some 190,000 clones in the sample; 80% to 95% occur only once, and over 1.5% lies in the top ten. The source was peripheral blood, collected 28 days after the second AZD1222 dose. These receptors came from an adult who received the AZD1222 COVID-19 vaccine. The CDR3 runs from the conserved cysteine through the conserved F or W. D genes are given only for firm matches. Some rows have no size entry. The others give once, few or many, or a class for an expanded clone.

j_call: TRBJ1-1; d_call: TRBD1; v_call: TRBV6-5; clone_size: -; cdr3_nt: TGTGCCAGCAGTAAGACAGGGGTGAACACTGAAGCTTTCTTT; cdr3_aa: CASSKTGVNTEAFF
j_call: TRBJ2-7; d_call: -; v_call: TRBV2; clone_size: -; cdr3_nt: TGTGCCAGCAGGATTAGCGTGAACTCCTACGAGCAGTACTTC; cdr3_aa: CASRISVNSYEQYF
j_call: TRBJ2-2; d_call: TRBD2; v_call: TRBV7-2; clone_size: -; cdr3_nt: TGTGCCAGCAGCTTAGTACTAGCGGTGGGAAACACCGGGGAGCTGTTTTTT; cdr3_aa: CASSLVLAVGNTGELFF
j_call: TRBJ2-5; d_call: -; v_call: TRBV27; clone_size: -; cdr3_nt: TGTGCCAGCAGCGGGACTGCCCGGGAGACCCAGTACTTC; cdr3_aa: CASSGTARETQYF
j_call: TRBJ1-1; d_call: -; v_call: TRBV4-1; clone_size: -; cdr3_nt: TGCGCCAGCAGCCAAAAAGGGGCAGTCACTGAAGCTTTCTTT; cdr3_aa: CASSQKGAVTEAFF
j_call: TRBJ2-7; d_call: TRBD1; v_call: TRBV7-9; clone_size: -; cdr3_nt: TGTGCCAGCAGCGGACTCAGGGGGAGCTCCTACGAGCAGTACTTC; cdr3_aa: CASSGLRGSSYEQYF
j_call: TRBJ2-2; d_call: TRBD1; v_call: TRBV5-1; clone_size: -; cdr3_nt: TGCGCCAGCAGCTTGGAGCTGGGACAGCCTTCCACCGGGGAGCTGTTTTTT; cdr3_aa: CASSLELGQPSTGELFF
j_call: TRBJ2-5; d_call: TRBD2; v_call: TRBV7-3; clone_size: -; cdr3_nt: TGTGCCAGCAGCTTAAATCCGGGAGGGCCTGGTGAGACCCAGTACTTC; cdr3_aa: CASSLNPGGPGETQYF
j_call: TRBJ2-2; d_call: -; v_call: TRBV7-9; clone_size: -; cdr3_nt: TGTGCCAGCAGCTTGGAGGGGAACACCGGGGAGCTGTTTTTT; cdr3_aa: CASSLEGNTGELFF
j_call: TRBJ1-6; d_call: -; v_call: TRBV6-5; clone_size: -; cdr3_nt: TGTGCCAGCAGTCCCGGGACACCCCCTAGAGCACCCCTCCACTTT; cdr3_aa: CASSPGTPPRAPLHF
j_call: TRBJ2-1; d_call: TRBD2; v_call: TRBV9; clone_size: -; cdr3_nt: TGTGCCAGCAGCGTTTTGACTAGCGGGGGGCTAAACAATGAGCAGTTCTTC; cdr3_aa: CASSVLTSGGLNNEQFF
j_call: TRBJ2-7; d_call: -; v_call: TRBV9; clone_size: -; cdr3_nt: TGTGCCAGCAGCCCTACCCCGGACAGCTCCTACGAGCAGTACTTC; cdr3_aa: CASSPTPDSSYEQYF
j_call: TRBJ1-1; d_call: -; v_call: TRBV18; clone_size: -; cdr3_nt: TGTGCCAGCTCACCAGGGGGCATAACCTTGAACACTGAAGCTTTCTTT; cdr3_aa: CASSPGGITLNTEAFF
j_call: TRBJ1-6; d_call: -; v_call: TRBV7-9; clone_size: -; cdr3_nt: TGTGCCAGCAGCTTAGAACCAGGGTCTGGTTCACCCCTCCACTTT; cdr3_aa: CASSLEPGSGSPLHF
j_call: TRBJ2-5; d_call: -; v_call: TRBV10-2; clone_size: -; cdr3_nt: TGCGCCAGCAGTGAAAAAGGAATAGGGACCCAGTACTTC; cdr3_aa: CASSEKGIGTQYF
j_call: TRBJ1-2; d_call: -; v_call: TRBV5-4; clone_size: -; cdr3_nt: TGTGCCAGCAGCTTGCCCGACGGACTCACGTATGGCTACACCTTC; cdr3_aa: CASSLPDGLTYGYTF
j_call: TRBJ2-1; d_call: -; v_call: TRBV7-9; clone_size: -; cdr3_nt: TGTGCCAGCAGCGCCAGGACTTCCGTCTACAATGAGCAGTTCTTC; cdr3_aa: CASSARTSVYNEQFF
j_call: TRBJ2-7; d_call: -; v_call: TRBV12-5; clone_size: -; cdr3_nt: TGTGCTAGTGGTTTGGTACAGGGCCAAGGGTACGAGCAGTACTTC; cdr3_aa: CASGLVQGQGYEQYF
j_call: TRBJ2-7; d_call: TRBD2; v_call: TRBV28; clone_size: once; cdr3_nt: TGTGCCACTACGTTAGCGGGAGAATACGAGCAGTACTTC; cdr3_aa: CATTLAGEYEQYF
j_call: TRBJ1-3; d_call: -; v_call: TRBV19; clone_size: -; cdr3_nt: TGTGCCAGTAGTATATCCCCGGACAGCTTCTCTGGAAACACCATATATTTT; cdr3_aa: CASSISPDSFSGNTIYF
j_call: TRBJ1-1; d_call: -; v_call: TRBV7-2; clone_size: -; cdr3_nt: TGTGCCAGCAGCCTAACTGGGAACACTGAAGCTTTCTTT; cdr3_aa: CASSLTGNTEAFF
j_call: TRBJ2-5; d_call: -; v_call: TRBV5-1; clone_size: -; cdr3_nt: TGCGCCAGCGGAATACAAGAGACCCAGTACTTC; cdr3_aa: CASGIQETQYF
j_call: TRBJ1-3; d_call: -; v_call: TRBV12-3/TRBV12-4; clone_size: -; cdr3_nt: TGTGCCAGCAGTTTAGCGCCGAGGAACACCATATATTTT; cdr3_aa: CASSLAPRNTIYF
j_call: TRBJ1-4; d_call: -; v_call: TRBV3-1/TRBV3-2; clone_size: once; cdr3_nt: TGTGCCAGCAGCCAAGATATCTTTGCGGGGGGCCTAACTAATGAAAAACTGTTTTTT; cdr3_aa: CASSQDIFAGGLTNEKLFF
j_call: TRBJ2-1; d_call: TRBD2; v_call: TRBV18; clone_size: -; cdr3_nt: TGTGCCAGCTCATTTGCTAGCGGGGGGCCTAGCTCCTACAATGAGCAGTTCTTC; cdr3_aa: CASSFASGGPSSYNEQFF
j_call: TRBJ2-3; d_call: -; v_call: TRBV10-3; clone_size: -; cdr3_nt: TGTGCCATCAGTGGGGACTGGGCGGCAGATACGCAGTATTTT; cdr3_aa: CAISGDWAADTQYF
j_call: TRBJ2-5; d_call: TRBD1; v_call: TRBV7-2; clone_size: once; cdr3_nt: TGTGCCAGCAGCCATTGGACAGGGGCCTCCGCTGAGGGCCAGTACTTC; cdr3_aa: CASSHWTGASAEGQYF
j_call: TRBJ2-5; d_call: TRBD2; v_call: TRBV7-8; clone_size: -; cdr3_nt: TGTGCCAGCAGCGGGCCGACTAGCGGGAGAACAGAGACCCAGTACTTC; cdr3_aa: CASSGPTSGRTETQYF
j_call: TRBJ2-1; d_call: TRBD2; v_call: TRBV5-4; clone_size: -; cdr3_nt: TGTGCCAGCAGCTTGTTACTAGCGGCCTACAATGAGCAGTTCTTC; cdr3_aa: CASSLLLAAYNEQFF
j_call: TRBJ1-5; d_call: -; v_call: TRBV30; clone_size: -; cdr3_nt: TGTGCCTGGAGTGGGCCAGGGGACGCTTATCAGCCCCAGCATTTT; cdr3_aa: CAWSGPGDAYQPQHF
j_call: TRBJ1-5; d_call: -; v_call: TRBV27; clone_size: -; cdr3_nt: TGTGCCAGCAGTAAGCCCCAGCATTTT; cdr3_aa: CASSKPQHF
j_call: TRBJ1-4; d_call: -; v_call: TRBV3-1/TRBV3-2; clone_size: -; cdr3_nt: TGTGCCAGCAGCCAAGATAGGCCTCGGGGTGAAAAACTGTTTTTT; cdr3_aa: CASSQDRPRGEKLFF
j_call: TRBJ2-7; d_call: -; v_call: TRBV6-1; clone_size: -; cdr3_nt: TGTGCCAGCAGTGAAATTGACAGCCTCTCCTACGAGCAGTACTTC; cdr3_aa: CASSEIDSLSYEQYF
j_call: TRBJ1-4; d_call: TRBD1; v_call: TRBV30; clone_size: -; cdr3_nt: TGTGCCTGGAGCGAAGACAGGGGTCGGGAAAAACTGTTTTTT; cdr3_aa: CAWSEDRGREKLFF
j_call: TRBJ1-1; d_call: -; v_call: TRBV11-2; clone_size: -; cdr3_nt: TGTGCCAGCAGCCCGTTGGGGGGCTCGAACACTGAAGCTTTCTTT; cdr3_aa: CASSPLGGSNTEAFF
j_call: TRBJ1-5; d_call: TRBD1; v_call: TRBV2; clone_size: -; cdr3_nt: TGTGCCAGCAGTGAATGGACAGGATATCAGCCCCAGCATTTT; cdr3_aa: CASSEWTGYQPQHF
j_call: TRBJ2-2; d_call: TRBD1; v_call: TRBV29-1; clone_size: -; cdr3_nt: TGCAGCGTTAGACAGGGGAACACCGGGGAGCTGTTTTTT; cdr3_aa: CSVRQGNTGELFF
j_call: TRBJ2-2; d_call: TRBD1; v_call: TRBV20-1; clone_size: once; cdr3_nt: TGCAGTGCTAGTAGGACAGGGATTCCCGGGGAGCTGTTTTTT; cdr3_aa: CSASRTGIPGELFF
j_call: TRBJ2-7; d_call: -; v_call: TRBV7-9; clone_size: once; cdr3_nt: TGTGCCAGCAGCGGCATGGGGTACGAGCAGTACTTC; cdr3_aa: CASSGMGYEQYF
j_call: TRBJ1-5; d_call: -; v_call: TRBV21-1; clone_size: few; cdr3_nt: TGTGCCAGCAGGGTCCCTGACAGCCCCAATCAGCCCCAGCATTTT; cdr3_aa: CASRVPDSPNQPQHF
j_call: TRBJ1-1; d_call: -; v_call: TRBV9; clone_size: -; cdr3_nt: TGTGCCAGCGGAGGGAACACTGAAGCTTTCTTT; cdr3_aa: CASGGNTEAFF
j_call: TRBJ2-1; d_call: TRBD1; v_call: TRBV5-1; clone_size: -; cdr3_nt: TGCGCCAGCAGCCTGGGTGGGGGGACAGGGTTGGACAATGAGCAGTTCTTC; cdr3_aa: CASSLGGGTGLDNEQFF
j_call: TRBJ2-7; d_call: TRBD1; v_call: TRBV3-1/TRBV3-2; clone_size: few; cdr3_nt: TGTGCCAGCAGCCCATCGCACAGGGGCTACGAGCAGTACTTC; cdr3_aa: CASSPSHRGYEQYF
j_call: TRBJ1-1; d_call: -; v_call: TRBV4-1; clone_size: -; cdr3_nt: TGCGCCAGCAGCCAAGATATGTCTGAAGCTTTCTTT; cdr3_aa: CASSQDMSEAFF